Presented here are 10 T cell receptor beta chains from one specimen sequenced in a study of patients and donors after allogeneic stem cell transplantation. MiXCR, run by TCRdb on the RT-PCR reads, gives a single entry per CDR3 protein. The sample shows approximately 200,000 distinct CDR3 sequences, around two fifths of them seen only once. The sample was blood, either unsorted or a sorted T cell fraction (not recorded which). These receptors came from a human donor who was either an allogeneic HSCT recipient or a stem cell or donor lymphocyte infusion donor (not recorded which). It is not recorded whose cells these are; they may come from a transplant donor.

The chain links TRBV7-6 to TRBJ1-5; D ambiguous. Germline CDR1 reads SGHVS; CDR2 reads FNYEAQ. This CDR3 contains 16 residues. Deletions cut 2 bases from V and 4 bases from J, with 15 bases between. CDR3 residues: CASSLCRAGLNQPQHF. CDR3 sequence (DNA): TGTGCCAGCAGCTTATGTAGGGCGGGCCTTAATCAGCCCCAGCATTTT.

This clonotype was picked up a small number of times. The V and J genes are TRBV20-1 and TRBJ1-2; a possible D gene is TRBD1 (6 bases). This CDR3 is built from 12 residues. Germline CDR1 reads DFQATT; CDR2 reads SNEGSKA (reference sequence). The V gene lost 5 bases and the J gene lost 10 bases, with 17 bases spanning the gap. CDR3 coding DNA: TGCAGTGCTCGCTCCAGGGGCCAAAACTACACCTTC. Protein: CSARSRGQNYTF.

The CDR3, as DNA: TGTGCCAGCAGTTTATTTGAGGGGACTGAAGCTTTCTTT. Encoded protein: CASSLFEGTEAFF. The gene calls are TRBV12-3 or TRBV12-4 and TRBJ1-1, with D possibly TRBD1 on 5 matching bases. V dropped 2 bases and J dropped 5 bases, with 9 bases sitting between them. The CDR3 is made up of 13 amino acids.

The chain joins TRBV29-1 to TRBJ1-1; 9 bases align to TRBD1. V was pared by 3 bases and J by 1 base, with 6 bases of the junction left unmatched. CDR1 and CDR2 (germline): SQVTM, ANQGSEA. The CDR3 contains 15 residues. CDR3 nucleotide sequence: TGCAGCGTTGATATTACGGGACAGGGGAACACTGAAGCTTTCTTT. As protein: CSVDITGQGNTEAFF. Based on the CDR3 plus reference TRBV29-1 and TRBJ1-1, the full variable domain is SAVISQKPSRDICQRGTSLTIQCQVDSQVTMMFWYRQQPGQSLTLIATANQGSEATYESGFVIDKFPISRPNLTFSTLTVSNMSPEDSSIYLCSVDITGQGNTEAFFGQGTRLTVV.

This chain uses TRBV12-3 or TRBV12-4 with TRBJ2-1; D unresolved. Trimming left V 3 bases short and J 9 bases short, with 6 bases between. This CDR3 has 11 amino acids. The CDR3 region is CASSLNREQFF. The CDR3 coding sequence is TGTGCCAGCAGTTTGAACCGTGAGCAGTTCTTC.

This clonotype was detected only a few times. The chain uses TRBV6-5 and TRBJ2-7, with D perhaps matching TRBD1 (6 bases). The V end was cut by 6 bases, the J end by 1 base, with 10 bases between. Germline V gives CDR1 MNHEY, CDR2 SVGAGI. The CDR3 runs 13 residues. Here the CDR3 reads CASSQTGSYEQYF. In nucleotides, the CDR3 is TGTGCCAGCAGCCAGACAGGATCCTACGAGCAGTACTTC.

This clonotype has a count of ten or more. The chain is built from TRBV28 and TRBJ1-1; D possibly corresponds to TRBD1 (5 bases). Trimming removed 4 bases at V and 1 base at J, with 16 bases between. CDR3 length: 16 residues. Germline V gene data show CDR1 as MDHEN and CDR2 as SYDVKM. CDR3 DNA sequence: TGTGCCAGCAGTTGGACACAGGTTGGTCGGAACACTGAAGCTTTCTTT. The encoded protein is CASSWTQVGRNTEAFF.

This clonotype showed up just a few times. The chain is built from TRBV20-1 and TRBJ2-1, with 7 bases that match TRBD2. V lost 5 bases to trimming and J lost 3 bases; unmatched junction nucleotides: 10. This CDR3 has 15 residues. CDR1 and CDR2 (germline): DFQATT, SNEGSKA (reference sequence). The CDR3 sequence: CSARTLAAYYNEQFF. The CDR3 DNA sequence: TGCAGTGCTCGGACCCTAGCGGCCTACTACAATGAGCAGTTCTTC.

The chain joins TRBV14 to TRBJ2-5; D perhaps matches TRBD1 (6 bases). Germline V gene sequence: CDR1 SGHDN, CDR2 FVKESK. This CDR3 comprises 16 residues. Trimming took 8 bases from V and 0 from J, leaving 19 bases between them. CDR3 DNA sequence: TGTGCCAGCGGAAGGGGGAAAGAGACGTACCAAGAGACCCAGTACTTC. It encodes CASGRGKETYQETQYF.

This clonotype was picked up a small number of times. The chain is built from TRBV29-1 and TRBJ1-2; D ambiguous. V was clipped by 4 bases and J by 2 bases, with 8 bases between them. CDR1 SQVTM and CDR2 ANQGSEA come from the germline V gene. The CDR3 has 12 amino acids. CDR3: CSVGITNYGYTF. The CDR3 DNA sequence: TGCAGCGTTGGAATAACCAACTATGGCTACACCTTC.